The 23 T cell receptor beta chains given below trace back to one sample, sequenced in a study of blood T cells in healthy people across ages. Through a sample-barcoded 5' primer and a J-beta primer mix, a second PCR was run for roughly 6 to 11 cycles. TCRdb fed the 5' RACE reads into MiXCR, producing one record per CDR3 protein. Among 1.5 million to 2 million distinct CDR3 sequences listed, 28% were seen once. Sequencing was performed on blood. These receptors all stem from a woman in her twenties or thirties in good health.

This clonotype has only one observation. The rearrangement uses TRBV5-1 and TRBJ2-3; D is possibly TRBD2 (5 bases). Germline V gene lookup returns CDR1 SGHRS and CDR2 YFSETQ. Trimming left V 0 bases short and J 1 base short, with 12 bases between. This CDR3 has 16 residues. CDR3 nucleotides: TGCGCCAGCAGCTTGGGGACTCCCGGGGGCACAGATACGCAGTATTTT. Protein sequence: CASSLGTPGGTDTQYF.

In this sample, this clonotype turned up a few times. The DNA for the CDR3 is TGTGCCAGCAGCCCCTCCTACGCTGAAGCTTTCTTT. Translating gives CASSPSYAEAFF. The chain joins TRBV11-2 to TRBJ1-1; unclear D gene. Germline CDR1 SGHAT, CDR2 FQNNGV. V shed 5 bases and J shed 6 bases, with 10 bases lying between them. This CDR3 comprises 12 residues.

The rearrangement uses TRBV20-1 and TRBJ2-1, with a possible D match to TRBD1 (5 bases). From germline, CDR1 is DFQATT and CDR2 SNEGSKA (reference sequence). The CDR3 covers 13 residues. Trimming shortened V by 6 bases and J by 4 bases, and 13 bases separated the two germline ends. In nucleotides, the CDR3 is TGCAGTGCAACCGGAGACAGATACAATGAGCAGTTCTTC. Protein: CSATGDRYNEQFF.

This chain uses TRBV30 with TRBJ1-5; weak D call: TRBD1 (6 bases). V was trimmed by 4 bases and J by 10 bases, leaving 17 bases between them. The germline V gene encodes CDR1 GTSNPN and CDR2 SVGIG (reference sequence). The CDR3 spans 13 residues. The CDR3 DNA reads TGTGCCTGGACTACAGGGCCCGGGGTTCCCCAGCATTTT. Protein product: CAWTTGPGVPQHF.

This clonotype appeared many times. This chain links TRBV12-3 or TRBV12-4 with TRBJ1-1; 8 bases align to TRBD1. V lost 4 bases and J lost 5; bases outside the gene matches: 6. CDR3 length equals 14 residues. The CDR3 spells CASSSQGVRTEAFF. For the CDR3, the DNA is TGTGCCAGCAGTTCACAGGGGGTACGGACTGAAGCTTTCTTT.

CDR3 DNA: TGTGCCAGCAGCTCGGGACAGGGCGGCTACAATGAGCAGTTCTTC. Protein sequence: CASSSGQGGYNEQFF. This rearrangement joins TRBV13 to TRBJ2-1, with 9 positions matching TRBD1. Per germline, CDR1 PRHDT and CDR2 FYEKMQ (reference sequence). The CDR3 totals 15 residues. Trimming cost V 4 bases and J 3 bases; bases outside gene matches: 4.

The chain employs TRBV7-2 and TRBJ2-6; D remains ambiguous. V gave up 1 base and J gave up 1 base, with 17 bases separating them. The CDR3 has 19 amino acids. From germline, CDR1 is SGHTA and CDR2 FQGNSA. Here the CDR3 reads CASSLVIFRFPSGANVLTF. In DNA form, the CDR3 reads TGTGCCAGCAGCTTAGTTATTTTCCGGTTTCCGTCTGGGGCCAACGTCCTGACTTTC.

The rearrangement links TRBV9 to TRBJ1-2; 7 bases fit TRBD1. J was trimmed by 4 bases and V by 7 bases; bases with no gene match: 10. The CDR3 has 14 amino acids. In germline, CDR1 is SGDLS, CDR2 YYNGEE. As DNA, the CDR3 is TGTGCCAGCCCCTTGAGGGGGCAAGGCTATGGCTACACCTTC. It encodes CASPLRGQGYGYTF.

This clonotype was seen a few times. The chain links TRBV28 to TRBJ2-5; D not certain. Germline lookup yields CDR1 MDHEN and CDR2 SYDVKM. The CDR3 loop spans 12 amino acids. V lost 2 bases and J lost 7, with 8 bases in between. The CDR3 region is CASSLVRATQYF. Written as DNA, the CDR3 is TGTGCCAGCAGTTTAGTACGTGCGACCCAGTACTTC.

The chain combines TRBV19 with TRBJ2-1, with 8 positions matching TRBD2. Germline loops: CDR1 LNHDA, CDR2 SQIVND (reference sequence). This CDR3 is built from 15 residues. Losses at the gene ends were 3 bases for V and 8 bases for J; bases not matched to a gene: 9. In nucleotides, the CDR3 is TGTGCCAGTAGTATCGGTCCTAGCGGGCGGGATGAGCAGTTCTTC. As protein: CASSIGPSGRDEQFF.

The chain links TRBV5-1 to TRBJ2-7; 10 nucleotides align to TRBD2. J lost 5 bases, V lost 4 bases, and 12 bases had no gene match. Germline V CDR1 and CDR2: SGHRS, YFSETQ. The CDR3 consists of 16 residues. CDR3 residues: CASSRGSGGAVDEQYF. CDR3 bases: TGCGCCAGCAGCCGGGGAAGCGGGGGGGCCGTCGACGAGCAGTACTTC.

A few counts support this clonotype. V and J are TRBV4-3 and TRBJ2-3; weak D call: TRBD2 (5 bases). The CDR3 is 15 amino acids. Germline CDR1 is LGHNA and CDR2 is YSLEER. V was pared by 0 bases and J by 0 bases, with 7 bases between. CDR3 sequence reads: CASSQDTGSTDTQYF. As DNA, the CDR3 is TGCGCCAGCAGCCAAGATACGGGAAGCACAGATACGCAGTATTTT.

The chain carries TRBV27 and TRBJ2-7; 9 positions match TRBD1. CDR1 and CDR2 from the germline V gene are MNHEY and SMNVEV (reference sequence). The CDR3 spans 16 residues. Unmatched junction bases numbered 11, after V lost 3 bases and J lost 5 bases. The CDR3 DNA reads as TGTGCCAGCAGTTTCCTCTTGTGGGACAGGGCAGACGAGCAGTACTTC. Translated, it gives CASSFLLWDRADEQYF.

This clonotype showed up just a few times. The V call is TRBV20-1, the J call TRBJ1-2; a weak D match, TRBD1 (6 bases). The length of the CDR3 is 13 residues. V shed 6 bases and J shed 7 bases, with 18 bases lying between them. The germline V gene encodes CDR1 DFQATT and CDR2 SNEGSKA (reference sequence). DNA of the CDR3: TGCAGTGCCCCAAGTCCGGGGGCAGGTGGCTACACCTTC. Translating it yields CSAPSPGAGGYTF.

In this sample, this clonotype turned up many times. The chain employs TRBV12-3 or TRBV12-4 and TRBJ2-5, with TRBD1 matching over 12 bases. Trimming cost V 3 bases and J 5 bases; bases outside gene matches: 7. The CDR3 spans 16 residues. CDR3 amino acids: CASSFGDRGLGETQYF. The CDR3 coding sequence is TGTGCCAGCAGTTTCGGGGACAGGGGGCTAGGGGAGACCCAGTACTTC.

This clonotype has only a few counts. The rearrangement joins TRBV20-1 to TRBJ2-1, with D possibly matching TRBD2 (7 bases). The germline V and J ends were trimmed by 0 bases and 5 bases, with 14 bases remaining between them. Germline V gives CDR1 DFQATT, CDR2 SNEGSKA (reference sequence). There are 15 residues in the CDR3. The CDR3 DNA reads TGCAGTGCTAGAGATCCGAGGGGGGGGGACAATGAGCAGTTCTTC. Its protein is CSARDPRGGDNEQFF.

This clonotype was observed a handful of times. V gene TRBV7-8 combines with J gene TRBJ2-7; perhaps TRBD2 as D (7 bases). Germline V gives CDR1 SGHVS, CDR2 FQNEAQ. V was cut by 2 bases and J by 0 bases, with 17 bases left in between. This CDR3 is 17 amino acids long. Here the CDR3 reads CASSLNFGGGSSYEQYF. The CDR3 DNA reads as TGTGCCAGCAGCTTAAATTTCGGGGGCGGGAGCTCCTACGAGCAGTACTTC.

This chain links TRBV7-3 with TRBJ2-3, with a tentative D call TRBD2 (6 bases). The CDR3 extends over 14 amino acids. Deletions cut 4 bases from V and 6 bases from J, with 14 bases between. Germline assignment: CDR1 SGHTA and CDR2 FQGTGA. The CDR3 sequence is CASSWTTSRDTQYF. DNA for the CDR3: TGTGCCAGCAGCTGGACGACTAGTAGGGATACGCAGTATTTT.

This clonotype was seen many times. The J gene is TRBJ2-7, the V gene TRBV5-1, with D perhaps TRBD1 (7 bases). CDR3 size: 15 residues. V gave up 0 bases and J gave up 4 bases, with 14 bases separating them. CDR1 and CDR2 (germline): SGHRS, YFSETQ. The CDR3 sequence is CASSLAPGGSYEQYF. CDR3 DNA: TGCGCCAGCAGCTTGGCCCCAGGGGGGTCTTACGAGCAGTACTTC.

The CDR3 region is CASRVGLADSYEQYF. In DNA, the CDR3 is TGCGCCAGCAGAGTAGGACTAGCGGACTCCTACGAGCAGTACTTC. The chain links TRBV5-1 to TRBJ2-7, with 10 bases lining up with TRBD2. The CDR3 runs to 15 residues. V was clipped by 5 bases and J by 0 bases; unmatched bases: 5. Germline V gives CDR1 SGHRS, CDR2 YFSETQ.

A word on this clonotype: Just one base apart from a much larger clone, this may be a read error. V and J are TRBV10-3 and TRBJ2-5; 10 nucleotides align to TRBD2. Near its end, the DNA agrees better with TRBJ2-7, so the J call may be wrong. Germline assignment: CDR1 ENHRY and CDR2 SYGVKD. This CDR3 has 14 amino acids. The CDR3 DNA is TGTGCCATCAGGGCTAGCGGGAGAGAAAACGAGCAGTACTTC. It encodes CAIRASGRENEQYF.

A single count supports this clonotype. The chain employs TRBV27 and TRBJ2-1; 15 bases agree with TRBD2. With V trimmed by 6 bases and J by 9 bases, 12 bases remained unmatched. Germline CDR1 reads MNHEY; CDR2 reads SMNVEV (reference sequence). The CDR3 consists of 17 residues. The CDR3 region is CASSRTSGRAQLGEQFF. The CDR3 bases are TGTGCCAGCAGCCGGACTAGCGGGAGGGCTCAGTTGGGTGAGCAGTTCTTC.

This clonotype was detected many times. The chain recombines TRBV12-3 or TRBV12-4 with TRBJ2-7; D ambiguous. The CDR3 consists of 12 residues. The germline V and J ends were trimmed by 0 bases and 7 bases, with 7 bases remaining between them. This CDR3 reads CASSLAPLEQYF. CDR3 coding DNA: TGTGCCAGCAGTTTAGCTCCTCTGGAGCAGTACTTC.